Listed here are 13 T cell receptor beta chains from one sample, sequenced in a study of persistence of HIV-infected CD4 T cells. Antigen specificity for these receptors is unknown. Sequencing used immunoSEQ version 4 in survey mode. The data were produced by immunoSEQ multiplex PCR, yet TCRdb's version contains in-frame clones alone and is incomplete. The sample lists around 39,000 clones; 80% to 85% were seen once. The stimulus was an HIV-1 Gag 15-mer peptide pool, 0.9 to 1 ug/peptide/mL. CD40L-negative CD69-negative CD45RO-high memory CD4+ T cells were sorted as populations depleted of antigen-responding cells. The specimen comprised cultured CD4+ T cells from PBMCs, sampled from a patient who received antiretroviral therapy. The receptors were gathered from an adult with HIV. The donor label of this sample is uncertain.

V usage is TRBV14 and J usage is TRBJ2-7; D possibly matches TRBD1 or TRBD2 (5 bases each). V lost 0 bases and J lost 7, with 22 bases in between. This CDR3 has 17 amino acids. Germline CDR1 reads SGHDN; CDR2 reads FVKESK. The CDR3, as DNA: TGTGCCAGCAGCCAAGAGGGACCCTGGGGTATCCTACGGGAGCAGTACTTC. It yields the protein CASSQEGPWGILREQYF.

The DNA for the CDR3 is TGCGCCAGCAGCCTGGAGCCATTTGTCGGGACAGGGCGTGTAGGGGAGCAGTTCTTC. The encoded protein is CASSLEPFVGTGRVGEQFF. The chain has TRBV5-1 and TRBJ2-1, with TRBD1 matching 9 bases. Germline V CDR1 and CDR2: SGHRS, YFSETQ. J gave up 10 bases and V 4 bases, and 24 bases lay outside the gene matches. CDR3 length: 19 residues.

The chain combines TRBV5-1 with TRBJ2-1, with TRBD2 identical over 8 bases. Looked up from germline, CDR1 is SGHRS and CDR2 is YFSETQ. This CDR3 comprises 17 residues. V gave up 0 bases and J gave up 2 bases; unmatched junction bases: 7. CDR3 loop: CASSLASGGPPYNEQFF. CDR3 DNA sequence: TGCGCCAGCAGCTTGGCATCGGGGGGGCCCCCCTACAATGAGCAGTTCTTC.

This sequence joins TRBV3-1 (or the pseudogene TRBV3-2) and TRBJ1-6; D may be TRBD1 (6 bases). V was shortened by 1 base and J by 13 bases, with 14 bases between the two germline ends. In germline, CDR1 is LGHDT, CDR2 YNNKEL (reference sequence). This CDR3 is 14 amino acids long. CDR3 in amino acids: CASSQAFGGHPLHF. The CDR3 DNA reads TGTGCCAGCAGCCAAGCTTTCGGGGGGCACCCCCTCCACTTT.

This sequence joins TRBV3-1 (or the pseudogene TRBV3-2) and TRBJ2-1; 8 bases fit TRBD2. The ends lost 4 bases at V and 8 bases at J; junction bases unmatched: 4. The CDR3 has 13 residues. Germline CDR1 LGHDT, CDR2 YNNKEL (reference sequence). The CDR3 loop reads CASSPSTSDEQFF. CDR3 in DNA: TGTGCCAGCAGCCCATCGACTAGCGATGAGCAGTTCTTC.

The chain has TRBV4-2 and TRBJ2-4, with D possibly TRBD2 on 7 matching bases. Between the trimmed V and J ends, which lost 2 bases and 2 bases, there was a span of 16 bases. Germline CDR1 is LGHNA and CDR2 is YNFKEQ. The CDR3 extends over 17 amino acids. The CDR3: CASSQTSRGDTKNIQYF. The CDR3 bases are TGTGCCAGCAGCCAAACCTCCCGGGGGGACACCAAAAACATTCAGTACTTC.

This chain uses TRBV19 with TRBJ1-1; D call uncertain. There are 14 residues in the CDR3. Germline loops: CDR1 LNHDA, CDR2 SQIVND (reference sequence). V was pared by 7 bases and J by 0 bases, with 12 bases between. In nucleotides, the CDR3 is TGTGCCAGTAACGCAGGCATTATGAACACTGAAGCTTTCTTT. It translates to CASNAGIMNTEAFF.

CDR3 nucleotide sequence: TGTGCCATCACCCCGGACCTGAATCGCGAGCAGTACTTC. Translating gives CAITPDLNREQYF. This sequence joins TRBV10-3 and TRBJ2-7, with D unclear. CDR1 and CDR2 from the germline V gene are ENHRY and SYGVKD. This CDR3 comprises 13 residues. The V and J ends lost 7 bases and 6 bases respectively, with 16 bases between them.

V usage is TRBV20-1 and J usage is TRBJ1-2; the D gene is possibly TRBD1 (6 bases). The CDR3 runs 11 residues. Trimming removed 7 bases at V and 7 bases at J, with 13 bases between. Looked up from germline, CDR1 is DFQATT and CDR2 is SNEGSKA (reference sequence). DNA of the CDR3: TGCAGTGTTTCGGACAGTTCTGGCTACACCTTC. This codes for CSVSDSSGYTF.

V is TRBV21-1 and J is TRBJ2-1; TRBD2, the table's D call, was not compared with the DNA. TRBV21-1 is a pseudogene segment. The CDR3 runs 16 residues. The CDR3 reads CASSKEERLTGNEQFF. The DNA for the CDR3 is TGTGCCAGCAGCAAAGAAGAGCGGCTGACGGGTAATGAGCAGTTCTTC.

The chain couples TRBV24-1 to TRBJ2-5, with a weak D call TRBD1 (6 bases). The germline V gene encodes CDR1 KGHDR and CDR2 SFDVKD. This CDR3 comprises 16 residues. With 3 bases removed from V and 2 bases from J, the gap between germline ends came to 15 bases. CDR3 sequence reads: CATSDPLQGLQETQYF. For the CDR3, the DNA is TGTGCCACCAGTGATCCTCTACAGGGTTTACAAGAGACCCAGTACTTC.

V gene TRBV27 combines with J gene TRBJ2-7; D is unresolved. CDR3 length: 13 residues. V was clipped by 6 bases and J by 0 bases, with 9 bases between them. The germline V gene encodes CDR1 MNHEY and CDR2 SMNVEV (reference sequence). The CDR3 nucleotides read TGTGCCAGCAGAAGGGAACTCTCCTACGAGCAGTACTTC. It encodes CASRRELSYEQYF.

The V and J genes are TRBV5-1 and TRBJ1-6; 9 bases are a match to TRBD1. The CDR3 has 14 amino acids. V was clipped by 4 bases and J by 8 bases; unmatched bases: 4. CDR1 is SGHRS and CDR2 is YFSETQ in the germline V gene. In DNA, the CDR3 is TGCGCCAGCAGCATACGACAGGGGGATTCACCCCTCCACTTT. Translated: CASSIRQGDSPLHF.